A selection of T cell receptor beta chains follows, all from one sample in a study of technical replicates of blood from several donors. Assay: immunoSEQ multiplex PCR; the TCRdb copy retains only in-frame clones and omits some. The repertoire has over 55,000 clones, about 95% of them found once; the top ten carry about 3%. The sequenced sample consisted of PBMCs. The receptors stem from a human donor in good health. Some clones in this sample may be carry-over from other donors' samples. Both conserved end residues are part of each CDR3. D genes are given only for firm matches. The listing skips clone size in some rows; elsewhere it reads once, few, many or a size class.

J gene	D gene	clone size	V gene	CDR3 length	CDR3 protein	CDR3 DNA
TRBJ2-1	.	many	TRBV27	16	CASSLFPGSSYNEQFF	TGTGCCAGCAGTTTATTCCCGGGAAGCTCCTACAATGAGCAGTTCTTC
TRBJ1-2	.	.	TRBV19	14	CASSITGLRYGYTF	TGTGCCAGTAGTATCACTGGTCTGCGCTATGGCTACACCTTC
TRBJ2-7	.	.	TRBV7-2	11	CASVLHYEQYF	TGTGCCAGTGTACTCCATTACGAGCAGTACTTC
TRBJ2-1	TRBD2	.	TRBV6-5	15	CASSSGLAGGYEQFF	TGTGCCAGCAGTTCGGGACTAGCCGGGGGGTATGAGCAGTTCTTC
TRBJ2-3	.	.	TRBV5-6	15	CASSLRSLYTDTQYF	TGTGCCAGCAGCTTGCGTAGCCTATACACAGATACGCAGTATTTT
TRBJ2-1	.	.	TRBV7-6	15	CASSLDLSSYNEQFF	TGTGCCAGCAGCTTAGATCTCAGCTCCTACAATGAGCAGTTCTTC
TRBJ2-7	.	once	TRBV27	16	CASPRGAGRLYERQYF	TGTGCCAGCCCCCGGGGAGCGGGCAGGCTCTACGAGCGGCAGTACTTC
TRBJ2-5	TRBD2	.	TRBV4-3	20	CASSQDHRLASGGARETQYF	TGCGCCAGCAGCCAAGATCATCGTTTGGCTAGCGGGGGGGCGAGGGAGACCCAGTACTTC
TRBJ1-6	.	.	TRBV5-4	16	CASSLGWRAYNSPLHF	TGTGCCAGCAGTCTAGGATGGAGGGCTTATAATTCACCCCTCCACTTT
TRBJ1-3	.	.	TRBV4-3	18	CASSQDRSGGISGNTIYF	TGCGCCAGCAGCCAAGATCGCAGTGGCGGAATTTCTGGAAACACCATATATTTT
TRBJ2-7	.	.	TRBV7-2	13	CASSTDSTYEQYF	TGTGCCAGCAGCACTGACAGCACCTACGAGCAGTACTTC
TRBJ2-7	.	.	TRBV9	14	CASSALGSSYEQYF	TGTGCCAGCAGCGCCCTCGGGAGCTCCTACGAGCAGTACTTC
TRBJ1-2	.	.	TRBV7-2	12	CASSSNRDGYTF	TGTGCCAGCAGTTCGAACAGGGATGGCTACACCTTC
TRBJ1-1	TRBD1	.	TRBV4-3	14	CASSQVTRGTEAFF	TGCGCCAGCAGCCAAGTAACCAGGGGGACTGAAGCTTTCTTT
TRBJ1-2	.	.	TRBV21-1	15	CASSKSAGGMYGYTF	TGTGCCAGCAGCAAAAGCGCAGGGGGGATGTACGGCTACACCTTC
TRBJ2-2	.	.	TRBV6-6	14	CASSSQWNTGELFF	TGTGCCAGCAGTTCGCAGTGGAACACCGGGGAGCTGTTTTTT
TRBJ1-2	TRBD1	once	TRBV7-6	16	CASSPNPTGKSNGYTF	TGTGCCAGCAGCCCGAACCCGACAGGGAAGTCTAATGGCTACACCTTC
TRBJ2-1	TRBD1	.	TRBV19	17	CASSSDRGDHSYNEQFF	TGTGCCAGTAGTTCCGACAGGGGCGACCACTCCTACAATGAGCAGTTCTTC
TRBJ2-3	TRBD1	.	TRBV5-1	16	CASSLGTGSKADTQYF	TGCGCCAGCAGCTTGGGGACAGGGTCTAAGGCAGATACGCAGTATTTT